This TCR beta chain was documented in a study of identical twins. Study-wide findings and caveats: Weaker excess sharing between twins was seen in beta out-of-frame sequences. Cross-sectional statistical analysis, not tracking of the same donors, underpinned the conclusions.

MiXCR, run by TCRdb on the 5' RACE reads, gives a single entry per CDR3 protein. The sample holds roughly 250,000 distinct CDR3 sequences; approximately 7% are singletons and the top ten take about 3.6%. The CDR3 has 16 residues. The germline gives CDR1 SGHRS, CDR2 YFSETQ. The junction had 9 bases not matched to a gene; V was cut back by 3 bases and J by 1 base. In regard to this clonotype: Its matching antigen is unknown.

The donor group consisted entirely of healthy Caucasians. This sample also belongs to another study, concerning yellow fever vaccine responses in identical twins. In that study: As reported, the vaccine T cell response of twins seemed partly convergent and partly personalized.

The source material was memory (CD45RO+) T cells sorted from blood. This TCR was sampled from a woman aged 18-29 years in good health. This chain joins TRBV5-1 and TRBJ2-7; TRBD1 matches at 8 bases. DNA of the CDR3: TGCGCCAGCAGCTCCGCCGGGACAGGACTATCCTACGAGCAGTACTTC. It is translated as CASSSAGTGLSYEQYF.